Below, 29 T cell receptor beta chains from the same sample are listed, as sequenced in a study of spatial heterogeneity in lung cancer. In TCRdb, the 5' RACE reads were re-called with MiXCR into one record per CDR3 protein. The table shows approximately 25,000 distinct CDR3 sequences, with approximately 7% occurring only once. Noted time point: sample taken at primary tumor resection. The sample in question was PBMCs, obtained at surgery. The receptors come from a male donor with early-stage non-small cell lung cancer.

Many counts were recorded for this clonotype. V and J are TRBV5-1 and TRBJ2-3; D unresolved. Germline assignment: CDR1 SGHRS and CDR2 YFSETQ. Trimming cost V 3 bases and J 0 bases, with 11 bases left between them. The CDR3 contains 15 residues. In DNA, the CDR3 is TGCGCCAGCAGCTCCCGGGCAACTAGCACAGATACGCAGTATTTT. Translating gives CASSSRATSTDTQYF.

This clonotype was detected many times. The chain recombines TRBV20-1 with TRBJ2-1; 7 bases match TRBD2. Germline V lookup: CDR1 DFQATT, CDR2 SNEGSKA (reference sequence). The CDR3 has 14 amino acids. With V trimmed by 6 bases and J by 3 bases, 8 bases remained unmatched. The CDR3 DNA is TGCAGTGCACCGAGCGGGATGGGCTACAATGAGCAGTTCTTC. This gives the protein CSAPSGMGYNEQFF.

This clonotype was observed a single time. V gene TRBV20-1 combines with J gene TRBJ2-5; D is ambiguous. Germline assignment: CDR1 DFQATT and CDR2 SNEGSKA (reference sequence). The V and J ends lost 2 bases and 6 bases respectively, with 10 bases between them. The CDR3 contains 12 residues. In DNA, the CDR3 is TGCAGTGCTAGAAGCCTGCCCCAGACCCAGTACTTC. It translates to CSARSLPQTQYF.

The chain recombines TRBV5-4 with TRBJ2-1, with TRBD1 as a possible D gene (6 bases). V lost 0 bases and J lost 2, with 6 bases in between. Germline CDR1 is SGHNT and CDR2 is YYREEE (reference sequence). The CDR3 has 14 residues. This chain's CDR3 is CASSLDRAYNEQFF. The DNA for the CDR3 is TGTGCCAGCAGCTTGGACAGGGCCTACAATGAGCAGTTCTTC.

This clonotype came up many times. The chain links TRBV28 to TRBJ1-2, with 7 bases aligning to TRBD1. The CDR3 runs 14 residues. Germline-derived CDR1 and CDR2 are MDHEN and SYDVKM. The trim removed 5 bases at V and 7 bases at J, leaving 10 bases unmatched. The CDR3 is CASSAYRGAGGYTF. The CDR3 DNA follows: TGTGCCAGCAGTGCCTACAGGGGTGCAGGTGGCTACACCTTC.

This clonotype occurred many times. This sequence joins TRBV27 and TRBJ1-2; D remains ambiguous. Looked up from germline, CDR1 is MNHEY and CDR2 is SMNVEV (reference sequence). Trimming removed 4 bases from V and 1 base from J, with 19 bases in between. This CDR3 is 17 amino acids long. The CDR3 coding sequence is TGTGCCAGCAGTTCAGATATCGGAAGCTTTTATAACTATGGCTACACCTTC. Translation gives CASSSDIGSFYNYGYTF.

This clonotype was recorded many times. V usage is TRBV28 and J usage is TRBJ1-2; a possible D gene is TRBD1 (5 bases). Per germline, CDR1 MDHEN and CDR2 SYDVKM. V was clipped by 5 bases and J by 4 bases, with 23 bases between them. This CDR3 comprises 17 residues. This CDR3 is CASSPQLRGAPGYGYTF. The CDR3 region has the DNA TGTGCCAGCAGTCCACAGTTGAGAGGGGCGCCGGGCTATGGCTACACCTTC.

In its sample, this clonotype was seen many times. The CDR3: CSARQGSNTEAFF. The CDR3 DNA follows: TGCAGTGCTCGACAGGGGTCTAACACTGAAGCTTTCTTT. The V gene is TRBV20-1, the J gene TRBJ1-1; 8 nucleotides match TRBD1. The V segment lost 5 bases and the J segment 2 bases; nucleotides outside the gene matches: 4. This CDR3 spans 13 amino acids. The germline V gene has CDR1 DFQATT and CDR2 SNEGSKA (reference sequence).

This clonotype occurred many times. CDR3 in amino acids: CASSVGELAEQYF. The DNA for the CDR3 is TGTGCCAGCAGCGTAGGGGAACTAGCCGAGCAGTACTTC. V usage is TRBV9 and J usage is TRBJ2-7; D possibly corresponds to TRBD2 (6 bases). This CDR3 is built from 13 residues. V was pared by 0 bases and J by 6 bases, with 10 bases between. Germline V CDR1 and CDR2: SGDLS, YYNGEE.

This clonotype occurred many times. The chain carries TRBV12-3 or TRBV12-4 and TRBJ2-1; TRBD2 might be the D (5 bases). The CDR3 covers 12 residues. Trimming cost V 6 bases and J 7 bases, with 10 bases left between them. CDR3 sequence: CASSWRPNEQFF. Here the CDR3 DNA reads TGTGCCAGCAGCTGGAGGCCGAATGAGCAGTTCTTC.

The V call is TRBV2, the J call TRBJ2-2; 8 positions agree with TRBD2. The CDR3 covers 16 residues. Germline values: CDR1 SNHLY, CDR2 FYNNEI. The V and J ends lost 7 bases and 4 bases, in that order; junction bases with no gene match: 11. This CDR3 is CASTPPGREGTGELFF. CDR3 DNA sequence: TGTGCCAGCACCCCCCCTGGACGGGAGGGCACCGGGGAGCTGTTTTTT.

This clonotype was seen many times. J is TRBJ2-2 and V is TRBV28; TRBD1 agrees at 11 bases. This CDR3 is built from 16 residues. Germline CDR1 MDHEN, CDR2 SYDVKM. V lost 3 bases and J lost 6; bases outside the gene matches: 6. CDR3 DNA sequence: TGTGCCAGCAGTTTCTCTCCGGGACAGGGGGCCGGGGAGCTGTTTTTT. Translating gives CASSFSPGQGAGELFF. The variable domain in full, completed from reference TRBV28 and TRBJ2-2, reads DVKVTQSSRYLVKRTGEKVFLECVQDMDHENMFWYRQDPGLGLRLIYFSYDVKMKEKGDIPEGYSVSREKKERFSLILESASTNQTSMYLCASSFSPGQGAGELFFGEGSRLTVL.

This clonotype came up a few times. The chain employs TRBV11-1 and TRBJ2-3; D is perhaps TRBD2 (5 bases). The CDR3 sequence is 13 residues long. Germline V gives CDR1 SGHAT, CDR2 FQDESV (reference sequence). V was cut by 2 bases and J by 4 bases, with 7 bases left in between. CDR3 region: CASSLPGSDTQYF. The CDR3, as DNA: TGTGCCAGCAGCTTACCGGGATCAGATACGCAGTATTTT. The full variable domain, completed using reference TRBV11-1 and TRBJ2-3, is EAEVAQSPRYKITEKSQAVAFWCDPISGHATLYWYRQILGQGPELLVQFQDESVVDDSQLPKDRFSAERLKGVDSTLKIQPAELGDSAMYLCASSLPGSDTQYFGPGTRLTVL.

V and J are TRBV7-2 and TRBJ2-5, with D possibly matching TRBD1 (6 bases). The CDR3 consists of 15 residues. The ends were cut back, 0 bases at V and 7 bases at J, with 15 bases in the middle. Germline V gives CDR1 SGHTA, CDR2 FQGNSA. The CDR3 protein is CASSLAGTGIGTQYF. CDR3 bases: TGTGCCAGCAGCTTAGCGGGCACAGGGATAGGGACCCAGTACTTC.

This clonotype was counted many times. The chain joins TRBV20-1 to TRBJ2-1, with TRBD1 identical over 8 bases. Germline V gives CDR1 DFQATT, CDR2 SNEGSKA (reference sequence). The CDR3 loop spans 15 amino acids. V lost 2 bases to trimming and J lost 2 bases; unmatched junction nucleotides: 5. CDR3 protein: CSARSGTGTYNEQFF. The CDR3 DNA reads as TGCAGTGCTAGATCCGGGACAGGCACCTACAATGAGCAGTTCTTC.

This clonotype was seen a few times. Written as DNA, the CDR3 is TGTGCCAGCAGTGAAGTATACACAGATACGCAGTATTTT. Translation: CASSEVYTDTQYF. This chain joins TRBV6-1 and TRBJ2-3; no firm D call. Germline loops: CDR1 MNHNS, CDR2 SASEGT. Trimming cost V 1 base and J 2 bases, with 4 bases left between them. The CDR3 spans 13 residues.

In this sample, this clonotype turned up many times. This chain links TRBV9 with TRBJ2-1; possibly TRBD1 or TRBD2 for D (7 bases each). Germline V gives CDR1 SGDLS, CDR2 YYNGEE. The CDR3 consists of 14 residues. V lost 0 bases and J 7 bases, leaving 11 bases between the germline ends. This CDR3 is CASSVGQGGNEQFF. The DNA of the CDR3 is TGTGCCAGCAGCGTAGGTCAGGGGGGGAATGAGCAGTTCTTC.

Ten or more counts support this clonotype. The rearrangement joins TRBV12-3 or TRBV12-4 to TRBJ2-2; no reliable D call. This CDR3 is 11 amino acids long. The V and J ends lost 8 bases and 8 bases respectively, with 9 bases between them. This CDR3 is CASASRGELFF. The CDR3 DNA reads as TGTGCCAGCGCCTCAAGAGGGGAGCTGTTTTTT.

This clonotype was counted ten times or more. The rearrangement uses TRBV2 and TRBJ1-1; D remains ambiguous. This CDR3 contains 11 residues. CDR1 and CDR2 from the germline V gene are SNHLY and FYNNEI. Trimming pared 6 bases from V and 1 base from J, leaving 3 bases between. The CDR3 here is CASRQNTEAFF. The CDR3 DNA is TGTGCCAGCAGGCAGAACACTGAAGCTTTCTTT.

This clonotype occurred many times. The rearrangement uses TRBV28 and TRBJ1-2; the D is unclear. The CDR3 runs 14 residues. Germline-derived CDR1 and CDR2 are MDHEN and SYDVKM. Trimming left V 6 bases short and J 4 bases short, with 15 bases between. CDR3 in DNA: TGTGCCAGCAGACCTACTCAGGCGCTCTATGGCTACACCTTC. It codes for CASRPTQALYGYTF.

This clonotype was observed at least ten times. V is TRBV11-2 and J is TRBJ2-5, with D maybe TRBD1 (6 bases). CDR3 length: 15 residues. The germline CDR1 and CDR2 sequences are SGHAT and FQNNGV. Trimming removed 5 bases at V and 5 bases at J, with 18 bases between. The CDR3 nucleotides read TGTGCCAGCAGCCCGTCGACAGGCCTTGGGGAGACCCAGTACTTC. Protein product: CASSPSTGLGETQYF.

In its sample, this clonotype was seen many times. The rearrangement uses TRBV6-5 and TRBJ2-1; D perhaps matches TRBD1 (6 bases). Germline lookup yields CDR1 MNHEY and CDR2 SVGAGI. V lost 1 base to trimming and J lost 15 bases, with 19 bases between them. This CDR3 comprises 14 residues. This CDR3 is CASSYYQTGRSAFF. The CDR3 DNA reads as TGTGCCAGCAGTTACTATCAAACAGGGAGATCGGCGTTCTTC.

This clonotype was counted ten times or more. V gene TRBV6-6 combines with J gene TRBJ1-1; D perhaps matches TRBD1 (6 bases). This CDR3 comprises 14 residues. Trimming took 5 bases from V and 1 from J, leaving 11 bases between them. Germline CDR1 MNHNY, CDR2 SVGAGI (reference sequence). The CDR3 DNA is TGTGCCAGCAGTAACGGAGGGGGGAACACTGAAGCTTTCTTT. Translating gives CASSNGGGNTEAFF.

The V gene is TRBV27, the J gene TRBJ1-1, with D possibly matching TRBD1 (5 bases). Trimming removed 2 bases at V and 4 bases at J, with 14 bases between. The germline V gene encodes CDR1 MNHEY and CDR2 SMNVEV (reference sequence). The CDR3 covers 15 residues. CDR3 bases: TGTGCCAGCAGTTTACTGGCAGGGAAGGGCACTGAAGCTTTCTTT. It specifies CASSLLAGKGTEAFF.

This clonotype was detected ten times or more. The chain uses TRBV6-2 or TRBV6-3 and TRBJ2-1, with D possibly TRBD1 on 5 matching bases. CDR3 length equals 15 residues. The germline V gene has CDR1 MNHEY and CDR2 SVGEGT. The germline V and J ends were trimmed by 5 bases and 6 bases, with 17 bases remaining between them. The CDR3 protein is CASSTRKGSVNEQFF. As DNA, the CDR3 is TGTGCCAGCAGTACCCGAAAGGGGTCCGTCAATGAGCAGTTCTTC.

This clonotype was found a few times. The rearrangement uses TRBV20-1 and TRBJ2-4, with D uncertain. V lost 3 bases and J lost 4, with 4 bases in between. Germline lookup yields CDR1 DFQATT and CDR2 SNEGSKA (reference sequence). The CDR3 covers 11 residues. CDR3 bases: TGCAGTGCTAGGGGGAAAAACATTCAGTACTTC. Its translation: CSARGKNIQYF.

The genes are TRBV7-9 and TRBJ2-1, with D perhaps TRBD1 (7 bases). The CDR3 loop spans 16 amino acids. The ends were cut back, 6 bases at V and 6 bases at J, with 21 bases in the middle. Germline V lookup: CDR1 SEHNR, CDR2 FQNEAQ (reference sequence). CDR3 sequence: CASRQGGQTNSNEQFF. CDR3 sequence (DNA): TGTGCCAGCAGGCAGGGGGGACAAACAAACTCCAATGAGCAGTTCTTC.

The table lists this clonotype with many counts. The V call is TRBV7-2, the J call TRBJ1-6; possible D gene TRBD1, 5 bases. V was shortened by 1 base and J by 6 bases, with 13 bases between the two germline ends. Germline CDR1 is SGHTA and CDR2 is FQGNSA. The CDR3 has 16 residues. Here the CDR3 reads CASSLVVTQGNSPLHF. The CDR3 nucleotides are TGTGCCAGCAGCTTAGTTGTTACGCAGGGTAATTCACCCCTCCACTTT.

This clonotype was recorded at least ten times. The gene calls are TRBV20-1 and TRBJ1-4; no reliable D call. Germline CDR1 reads DFQATT; CDR2 reads SNEGSKA (reference sequence). Trimming pared 3 bases from V and 10 bases from J, leaving 12 bases between. This CDR3 spans 12 amino acids. CDR3 in amino acids: CSASPFGGKLFF. The CDR3 nucleotides are TGCAGTGCTAGTCCCTTCGGTGGAAAACTGTTTTTT.